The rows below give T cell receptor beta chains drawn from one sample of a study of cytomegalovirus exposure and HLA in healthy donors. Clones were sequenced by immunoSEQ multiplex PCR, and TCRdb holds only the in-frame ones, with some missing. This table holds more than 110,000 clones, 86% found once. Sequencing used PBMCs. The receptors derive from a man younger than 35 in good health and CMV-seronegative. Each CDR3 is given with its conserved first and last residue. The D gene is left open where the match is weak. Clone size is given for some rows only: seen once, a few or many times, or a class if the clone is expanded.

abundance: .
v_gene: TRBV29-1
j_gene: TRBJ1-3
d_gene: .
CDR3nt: TGCAGCGTTGCATCGAGTGGAAACACCATATATTTT
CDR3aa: CSVASSGNTIYF

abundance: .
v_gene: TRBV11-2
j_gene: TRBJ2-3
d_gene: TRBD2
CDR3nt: TGTGCCAGCAGCTTGTTAGCGGGAGGGCCCAGGACAGATACGCAGTATTTT
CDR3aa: CASSLLAGGPRTDTQYF

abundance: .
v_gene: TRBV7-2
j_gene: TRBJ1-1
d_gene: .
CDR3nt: TGTGCCAGCAGCCCAACGGTTTCGATGAACACTGAAGCTTTCTTT
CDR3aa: CASSPTVSMNTEAFF

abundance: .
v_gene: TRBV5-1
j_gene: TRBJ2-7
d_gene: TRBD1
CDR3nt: TGCGCCAGCAGCTTCTGGACAGGCCCCTCCTACGAGCAGTACTTC
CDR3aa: CASSFWTGPSYEQYF

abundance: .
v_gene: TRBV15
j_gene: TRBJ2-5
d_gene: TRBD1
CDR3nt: TGTGCCACCAGCAGAGGCTGGACCGGGACAGGGAAAAGGTGGCCTCAAGAGACCCAGTACTTC
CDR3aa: CATSRGWTGTGKRWPQETQYF

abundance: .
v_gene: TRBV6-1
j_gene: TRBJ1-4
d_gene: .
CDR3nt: TGTGCCAGCAGTGAAGCGCTTCCTACAACTAATGAAAAACTGTTTTTT
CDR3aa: CASSEALPTTNEKLFF

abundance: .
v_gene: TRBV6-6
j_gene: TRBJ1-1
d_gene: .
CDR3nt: TGTGCCAGCGCGGGGGCTGAGAACACTGAAGCTTTCTTT
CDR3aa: CASAGAENTEAFF

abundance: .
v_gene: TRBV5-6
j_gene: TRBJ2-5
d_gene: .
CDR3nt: TGTGCCAGCAGCTTGGGGCGGTGGTATGGGGAGACCCAGTACTTC
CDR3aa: CASSLGRWYGETQYF

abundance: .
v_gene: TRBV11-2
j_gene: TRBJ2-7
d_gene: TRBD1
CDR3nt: TGTGCCAGCAGCTTGGAGCGGACAGGGGTCGGCGAGCAGTACTTC
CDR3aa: CASSLERTGVGEQYF

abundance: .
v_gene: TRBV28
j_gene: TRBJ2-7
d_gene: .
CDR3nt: TGTGCCAGCAGTTACAGCCCGCCCTACGAGCAGTACTTC
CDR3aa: CASSYSPPYEQYF

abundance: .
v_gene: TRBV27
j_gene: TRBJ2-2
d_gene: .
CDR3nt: TGTGCCAGCAGTTCCTTTGCGTCGGGCACCGGGGAGCTGTTTTTT
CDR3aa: CASSSFASGTGELFF

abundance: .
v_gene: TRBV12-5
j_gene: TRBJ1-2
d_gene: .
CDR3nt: TGTGCTAGTGGTTTACCCTCTCAGGGGCCCTATGGCTACACCTTC
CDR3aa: CASGLPSQGPYGYTF

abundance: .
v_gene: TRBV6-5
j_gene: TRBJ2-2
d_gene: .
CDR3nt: TGTGCCACCCGTACAGGGTTTTTAGTCCGCGGGGAGCTGTTTTTT
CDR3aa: CATRTGFLVRGELFF

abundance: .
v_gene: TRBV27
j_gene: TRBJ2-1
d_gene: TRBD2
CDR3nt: TGTGCCAGCAGCCCCTGGAGCGGGAGGTACAATGAGCAGTTCTTC
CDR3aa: CASSPWSGRYNEQFF

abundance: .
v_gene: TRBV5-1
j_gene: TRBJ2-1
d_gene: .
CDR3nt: TGCGCCAGCAGCTTTTCAGGGTACAATGAGCAGTTCTTC
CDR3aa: CASSFSGYNEQFF

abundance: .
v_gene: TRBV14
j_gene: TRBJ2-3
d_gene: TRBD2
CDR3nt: TGTGCCAGCAGCCAAGTCGGACTAGCGGGGGATACGCAGTATTTT
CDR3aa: CASSQVGLAGDTQYF

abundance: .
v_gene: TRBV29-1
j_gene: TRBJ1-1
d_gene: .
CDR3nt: TGCAGCGTTGTGGGCCGCGGGAGGCCCGCTGGAAGCCGAAACACTGAAGCTTTCTTT
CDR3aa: CSVVGRGRPAGSRNTEAFF

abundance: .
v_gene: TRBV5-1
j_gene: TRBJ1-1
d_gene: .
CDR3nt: TGCGCCAGCAGCTTCCAGGGTCTGCCCACTGAAGCTTTCTTT
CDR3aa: CASSFQGLPTEAFF

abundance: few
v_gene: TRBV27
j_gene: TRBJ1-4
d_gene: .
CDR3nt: TGTGCCAGCAGTAGACAGGTTGCCAATGAAAAACTGTTTTTT
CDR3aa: CASSRQVANEKLFF

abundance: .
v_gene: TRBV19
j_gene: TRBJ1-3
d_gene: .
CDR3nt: TGTGCCAGTAGTATAGGTCCCAGCTCTGGAAACACCATATATTTT
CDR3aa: CASSIGPSSGNTIYF

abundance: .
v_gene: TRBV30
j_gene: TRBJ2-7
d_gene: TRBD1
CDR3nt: TGTGCCTGGAGTGGGGGCAGGGGGCTATACGAGCAGTACTTC
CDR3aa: CAWSGGRGLYEQYF

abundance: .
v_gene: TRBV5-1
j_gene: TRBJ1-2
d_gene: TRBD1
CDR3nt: TGCGCCAGCAGCCTCGGACAGGGGGTGCCTGACACCTATGGCTACACCTTC
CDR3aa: CASSLGQGVPDTYGYTF

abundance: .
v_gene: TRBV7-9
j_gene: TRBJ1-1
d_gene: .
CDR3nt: TGTGCCAGCAGCTCGCAGGGCCCCGAGACTGAAGCTTTCTTT
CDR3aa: CASSSQGPETEAFF

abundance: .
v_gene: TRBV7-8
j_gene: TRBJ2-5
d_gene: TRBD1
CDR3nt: TGTGCCAGCAGCTTAGCGCCAAGAGGGGACAGGGAGAGGGAGACCCAGTACTTC
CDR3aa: CASSLAPRGDRERETQYF

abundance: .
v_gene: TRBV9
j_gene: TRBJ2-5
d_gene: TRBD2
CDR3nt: TGTGCCAGCAGCGTGGACGGGGGGTCCCAAGAGACCCAGTACTTC
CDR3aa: CASSVDGGSQETQYF

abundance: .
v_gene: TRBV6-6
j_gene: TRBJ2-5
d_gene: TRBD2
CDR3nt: TGTGCCAGCAGTCCCCTCAGGACTAGCGGAGGGACCCAGTACTTC
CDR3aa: CASSPLRTSGGTQYF

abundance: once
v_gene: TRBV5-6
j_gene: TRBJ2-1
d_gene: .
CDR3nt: TGTGCCAGCAGCTACCTCGGGGAACATCGCAATGAGCAGTTCTTC
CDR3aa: CASSYLGEHRNEQFF

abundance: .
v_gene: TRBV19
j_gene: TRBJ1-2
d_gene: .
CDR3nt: TGTGCCAGTAGTATAGGTCCCGGGAACTATGGCTACACCTTC
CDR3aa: CASSIGPGNYGYTF

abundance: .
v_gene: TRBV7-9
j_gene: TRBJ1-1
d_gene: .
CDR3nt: TGTGCCAGCAGCTCGATCCGGACAGTCAACACTGAAGCTTTCTTT
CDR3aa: CASSSIRTVNTEAFF

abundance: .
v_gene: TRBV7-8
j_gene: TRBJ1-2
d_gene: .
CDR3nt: TGTGCCAGCAGCTTAGGTGTTCTTATCACAGAAACTGGCTACACCTTC
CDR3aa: CASSLGVLITETGYTF

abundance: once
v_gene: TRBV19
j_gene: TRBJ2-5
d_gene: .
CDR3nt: TGTGCCAGTAGCGCGCGACATTTACAAGAGACCCAGTACTTC
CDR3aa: CASSARHLQETQYF

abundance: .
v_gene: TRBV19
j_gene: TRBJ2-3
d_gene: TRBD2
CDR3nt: TGTGCCAGTAGTATCCTAGCGGGGGACGCCACAGATACGCAGTATTTT
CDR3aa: CASSILAGDATDTQYF

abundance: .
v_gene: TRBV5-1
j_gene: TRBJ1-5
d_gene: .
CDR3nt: TGCGCCAGCAGCCCGGGCCTAAGGGAGAGCAATCAGCCCCAGCATTTT
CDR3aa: CASSPGLRESNQPQHF

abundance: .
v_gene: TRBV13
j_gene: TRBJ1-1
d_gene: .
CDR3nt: TGTGCCAGCAGGGCGGGGGCGGCAGGCCCCCTCACTGAAGCTTTCTTT
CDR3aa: CASRAGAAGPLTEAFF

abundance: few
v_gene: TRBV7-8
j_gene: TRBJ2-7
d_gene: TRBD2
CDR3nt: TGTGCCAGCAGCTTAATGACGGGGGAGGGCGAGCAGTACTTC
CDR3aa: CASSLMTGEGEQYF

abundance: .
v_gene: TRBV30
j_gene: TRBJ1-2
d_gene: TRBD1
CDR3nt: TGTGCCTGGAGTTCTTCGACAGGGTATGGCTACACCTTC
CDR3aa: CAWSSSTGYGYTF

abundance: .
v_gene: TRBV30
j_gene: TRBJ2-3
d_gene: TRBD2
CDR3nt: TGTGCCTGGAGGACTAGCGGGAGCACAGATACGCAGTATTTT
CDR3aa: CAWRTSGSTDTQYF

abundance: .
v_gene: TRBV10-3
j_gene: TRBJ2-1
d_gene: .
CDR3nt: TGTGCCATCAGTGCAATGGCAAGCTCCTACAATGAGCAGTTCTTC
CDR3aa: CAISAMASSYNEQFF

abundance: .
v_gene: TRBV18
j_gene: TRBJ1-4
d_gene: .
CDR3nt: TGTGCCAGCTCACCAAAAATAGAAGCAACTAATGAAAAACTGTTTTTT
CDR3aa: CASSPKIEATNEKLFF

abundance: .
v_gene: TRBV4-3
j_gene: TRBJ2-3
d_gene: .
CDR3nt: TGCGCCAGCAGCCAAGGCCTCCTGGGAGGGGGAGATACGCAGTATTTT
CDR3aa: CASSQGLLGGGDTQYF

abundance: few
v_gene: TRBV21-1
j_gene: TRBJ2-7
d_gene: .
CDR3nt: TGTGCCAGCAGCAAAGGCGGGACAGGTGACGAGCAGTACTTC
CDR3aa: CASSKGGTGDEQYF

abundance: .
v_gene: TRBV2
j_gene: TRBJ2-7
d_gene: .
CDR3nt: TGTGCCACCGCGACAGAGCGTTACGAGCAGTACTTC
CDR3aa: CATATERYEQYF

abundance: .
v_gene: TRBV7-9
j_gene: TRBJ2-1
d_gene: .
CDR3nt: TGTGCCAGCAGCCCCCCCGGAGGGGGCGAACGAAATGAGCAGTTCTTC
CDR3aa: CASSPPGGGERNEQFF

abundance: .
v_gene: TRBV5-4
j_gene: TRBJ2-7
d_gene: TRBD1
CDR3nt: TGTGCCAGCAGCTGGGGACAGGGTTACGAGCAGTACTTC
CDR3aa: CASSWGQGYEQYF